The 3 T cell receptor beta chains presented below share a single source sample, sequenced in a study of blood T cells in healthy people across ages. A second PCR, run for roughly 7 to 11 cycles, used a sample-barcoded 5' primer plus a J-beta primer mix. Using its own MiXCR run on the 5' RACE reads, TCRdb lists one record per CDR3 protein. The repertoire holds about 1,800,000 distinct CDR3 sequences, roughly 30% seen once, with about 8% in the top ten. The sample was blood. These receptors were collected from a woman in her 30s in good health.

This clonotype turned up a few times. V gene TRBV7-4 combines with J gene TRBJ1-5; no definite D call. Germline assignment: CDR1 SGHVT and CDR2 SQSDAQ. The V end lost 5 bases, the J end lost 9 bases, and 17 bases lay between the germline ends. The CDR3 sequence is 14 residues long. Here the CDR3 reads CASSDSSRRGPQHF. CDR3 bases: TGTGCCAGCAGCGACTCATCACGTCGGGGGCCCCAGCATTTT.

Written as DNA, the CDR3 is TGTGCCAGCAGTGAAGCGCTTCAGGAGACTGGGGGCAATCAGCCCCAGCATTTT. Translation: CASSEALQETGGNQPQHF. This chain joins TRBV2 and TRBJ1-5; D remains unclear. The V and J ends lost 0 bases and 2 bases respectively, with 17 bases between them. Germline CDR1 reads SNHLY; CDR2 reads FYNNEI. The CDR3 totals 18 residues.

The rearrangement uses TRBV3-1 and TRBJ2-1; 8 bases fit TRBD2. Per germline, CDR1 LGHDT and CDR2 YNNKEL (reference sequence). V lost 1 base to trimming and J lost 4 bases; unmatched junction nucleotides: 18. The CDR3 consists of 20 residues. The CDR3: CASSQVQGGRGGARYNEQFF. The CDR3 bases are TGTGCCAGCAGCCAAGTTCAGGGCGGCCGGGGGGGGGCGCGATACAATGAGCAGTTCTTC.